Below, 9 T cell receptor beta chains from the same sample are listed, as sequenced in a study of cytomegalovirus exposure and HLA in healthy donors. The method was immunoSEQ multiplex PCR; TCRdb's version includes in-frame clones alone and lacks a portion of them. The sample records approximately 120,000 clones, about 90% being singletons. The sample was PBMCs. The receptors derive from a young woman in good health and CMV-seronegative.

The chain joins TRBV6-5 to TRBJ1-6, with TRBD1 as a possible D gene (6 bases). Trimming stripped 2 bases from V and 9 bases from J, with 14 bases between. The CDR3 is 15 residues long. The V gene's germline CDR1 is MNHEY and CDR2 SVGAGI. The CDR3 DNA follows: TGTGCCAGCAGTTACGGCAGGGGCTTTGGTTCACCCCTCCACTTT. It codes for CASSYGRGFGSPLHF.

The rearrangement uses TRBV5-1 and TRBJ2-3; TRBD2 matches at 10 bases. The V gene end was trimmed by 0 bases and the J gene end by 1 base; junction bases not matched to a gene: 8. Looked up from germline, CDR1 is SGHRS and CDR2 is YFSETQ. The CDR3 is 18 amino acids. The CDR3 DNA follows: TGCGCCAGCAGCTTGGAGTTAACTAGCGGGATAGGCACAGATACGCAGTATTTT. Encoded protein: CASSLELTSGIGTDTQYF.

This chain joins TRBV7-2 and TRBJ2-5, with TRBD2 matching over 7 bases. Germline assignment: CDR1 SGHTA and CDR2 FQGNSA. J was trimmed by 1 base and V by 1 base; bases with no gene match: 6. The CDR3 totals 16 residues. The CDR3 sequence: CASSLGSASGQETQYF. The DNA for the CDR3 is TGTGCCAGCAGCTTAGGTAGCGCTAGCGGCCAAGAGACCCAGTACTTC.

This chain joins TRBV9 and TRBJ2-5; a weak D match, TRBD2 (7 bases). The germline V and J ends were trimmed by 3 bases and 5 bases, with 17 bases remaining between them. Germline CDR1 SGDLS, CDR2 YYNGEE. This CDR3 is 15 amino acids long. Written as DNA, the CDR3 is TGTGCCAGCAGCGAGACCCCGGGGGGCGGGGAGACCCAGTACTTC. Protein: CASSETPGGGETQYF. The full variable domain, its missing parts supplied by reference TRBV9 and TRBJ2-5, is DSGVTQTPKHLITATGQRVTLRCSPRSGDLSVYWYQQSLDQGLQFLIQYYNGEERAKGNILERFSAQQFPDLHSELNLSSLELGDSALYFCASSETPGGGETQYFGPGTRLLVL.

The rearrangement links TRBV6-5 to TRBJ2-3; TRBD2 matches at 8 bases. Germline trimming cut 4 bases from V and 6 bases from J; bases unmatched to any gene: 6. The CDR3 sequence is 14 residues long. From germline, CDR1 is MNHEY and CDR2 SVGAGI. The DNA for the CDR3 is TGTGCCAGCAGTTTGGCGGGAGGTATTGATACGCAGTATTTT. Its translation is CASSLAGGIDTQYF.

The chain joins TRBV10-3 to TRBJ2-7; no clear D gene. Germline V gene data show CDR1 as ENHRY and CDR2 as SYGVKD. The CDR3 has 11 residues. V was trimmed by 11 bases and J by 9 bases, leaving 17 bases between them. The CDR3 protein is CAPPVTAAQYF. The CDR3, as DNA: TGTGCCCCCCCCGTTACGGCGGCGCAGTACTTC.

J is TRBJ2-1 and V is TRBV7-2; TRBD2 matches 15 bases. This CDR3 has 18 residues. Trimming cost V 1 base and J 4 bases; bases outside gene matches: 5. The germline V gene has CDR1 SGHTA and CDR2 FQGNSA. CDR3 sequence: CASSLGGTSGRFYNEQFF. The CDR3 bases are TGTGCCAGCAGCTTAGGGGGGACTAGCGGGAGGTTTTACAATGAGCAGTTCTTC.

About this clone itself: An end of the junction does not agree with germline; a read error may underlie this. This sequence joins TRBV19 and TRBJ1-5, with D unclear. Germline V gene data show CDR1 as LNHDA and CDR2 as SQIVND (reference sequence). This CDR3 region has 12 residues. As DNA, the CDR3 is TGTGCCAGTAGAATAGTTAGTGGGCCCCAGCATTTT. Its protein product is CASRIVSGPQHF.

The chain employs TRBV7-3 and TRBJ2-1; 8 bases fit TRBD2. J lost 5 bases, V lost 5 bases, and 5 bases had no gene match. The germline gives CDR1 SGHTA, CDR2 FQGTGA. CDR3 length: 14 residues. This CDR3 is CASSAIAGNNEQFF. CDR3 sequence (DNA): TGTGCCAGCAGCGCAATAGCGGGAAACAATGAGCAGTTCTTC.